This T cell receptor beta chain was observed in a study of blood T cell repertoires in COVID-19. Study-wide context: Samples came from the United States, Italy and Spain, spanning acute and convalescent COVID-19. PBMCs, B-cell-depleted T cells, or T cells provided the cDNA or gDNA that made up the material.

The germline V gene encodes CDR1 MNHEY and CDR2 SVGAGI. V was shortened by 8 bases and J by 0 bases, with 10 bases between the two germline ends. The CDR3 is 14 amino acids. Per the authors' pipeline: Estimates of nucleated cell counts were drawn from the amplification of reference gene primers. Libraries were prepared by immunoSEQ multiplex PCR; TCRdb keeps only in-frame clonotypes and omits some of them. V and J calls and clone size are as listed in that table; D and trimming were resolved from the DNA. The table has 100,000 to 150,000 clones, roughly 84% seen once. This chain connects TRBV6-5 to TRBJ1-4, with no clear D. The source is a woman aged 25 to 39 who had recovered from COVID-19. The sequenced sample consisted of peripheral blood. The CDR3 DNA sequence: TGTGCCAGCCGGGGTCGTCCAACTAATGAAAAACTGTTTTTT. Amino acids: CASRGRPTNEKLFF.